The 3 T cell receptor beta chains in this list originate from one sample, sequenced in a study of PD-1 blockade in classical Hodgkin lymphoma. Every one of the patients relapsed after autologous stem cell transplantation (brentuximab vedotin exposure was variable). Measured with immunoSEQ multiplex PCR; TCRdb has only the in-frame clones, and not every one. The table shows more than 3,500 clones, with around three fifths occurring only once. This sample comprised peripheral blood mononuclear cells (PBMCs), obtained at baseline. These receptors originate from a human donor with classical Hodgkin lymphoma.

The J gene is TRBJ2-2, the V gene TRBV4-3; 9 bases fit TRBD2. Germline CDR1 reads LGHNA; CDR2 reads YSLEER. V shed 0 bases, J shed 6 bases, and the junction held 5 bases outside the gene matches. CDR3 length: 16 amino acids. CDR3 in DNA: TGCGCCAGCAGCCAAGATCCCAGCGGGGGGTCCGGGGAGCTGTTTTTT. Its translation: CASSQDPSGGSGELFF.

The V call is TRBV27, the J call TRBJ2-3; 7 bases agree with TRBD2. This CDR3 spans 16 amino acids. Germline V CDR1 and CDR2: MNHEY, SMNVEV (reference sequence). Trimming cost V 8 bases and J 1 base; bases outside gene matches: 12. CDR3 in amino acids: CASSPPAGRGTDTQYF. The CDR3 coding sequence is TGTGCCAGCTCCCCCCCAGCGGGACGTGGCACAGATACGCAGTATTTT.

The chain links TRBV9 to TRBJ1-2, with TRBD1 as a possible D gene (5 bases). Trimming removed 3 bases at V and 8 bases at J, with 17 bases between. CDR1 is SGDLS, CDR2 YYNGEE, per germline. The CDR3 is 14 residues long. The CDR3 sequence is CASSGGAFRYGYTF. In nucleotides, the CDR3 is TGTGCCAGCAGCGGGGGCGCATTCAGGTACGGCTACACCTTC.